The 17 T cell receptor beta chains below all came from one sample that was sequenced in a study of T cells expressing NK-cell markers. TCRdb reprocessed the 5' RACE reads and stores each CDR3 protein as one record, lacking DNA. Its table lists about 160,000 distinct CDR3 sequences. The sample comprised blood T cells: a sorted CD56 or NKG2C T cell subset, CD4+ or CD8+ T cells, or bulk PBMC T cells (not recorded which). The receptors were gathered from a woman aged 18 to 75 in good health.

J is TRBJ2-5 and V is TRBV6-1. CDR1 is MNHNS, CDR2 SASEGT, per germline. This CDR3 is built from 13 residues. CDR3 sequence: CASSRTVLETQYF.

The gene calls are TRBV7-8 and TRBJ2-1. The CDR3 runs 15 residues. Per the germline V gene, CDR1 is SGHVS and CDR2 is FQNEAQ. CDR3 sequence reads: CASSLGRLRNNEQFF.

The chain employs TRBV5-1 and TRBJ2-1; TCRdb names TRBD1, which stays unverified in the absence of DNA. The CDR3 spans 15 residues. Germline assignment: CDR1 SGHRS and CDR2 YFSETQ. This CDR3 is CASSLTGVNYNEQFF.

The chain employs TRBV4-1 and TRBJ2-5. The CDR3 runs 14 residues. Germline V gene data show CDR1 as MGHRA and CDR2 as YSYEKL. CDR3 in amino acids: CASSQEGRRETQYF.

The chain couples TRBV7-7 to TRBJ2-3; the D call of TRBD2 rests on TCRdb alone, since no DNA is present to check it. The germline gives CDR1 SSHAT, CDR2 FNYEAQ (reference sequence). This CDR3 is 13 amino acids long. The CDR3: CASSGTSGSTQYF.

The chain carries TRBV5-6 and TRBJ2-6; the TCRdb call, TRBD1, lacks DNA for checking. The germline V gene has CDR1 SGHDT and CDR2 YYEEEE. CDR3 length equals 15 residues. CDR3 in amino acids: CASSSSFGQLSVLTF.

The chain couples TRBV7-9 to TRBJ2-1; the D call of TRBD1 rests on TCRdb alone, since no DNA is present to check it. The CDR3 spans 13 residues. CDR1 is SEHNR and CDR2 is FQNEAQ in the germline V gene (reference sequence). The CDR3 protein is CASRQGLYNEQFF.

This rearrangement joins TRBV28 to TRBJ2-7; TCRdb's D call of TRBD2 is untestable without DNA. CDR1 and CDR2 from the germline V gene are MDHEN and SYDVKM. This CDR3 is 17 amino acids long. CDR3 region: CASSQIGRGSSSYEQYF.

The chain is built from TRBV20-1 and TRBJ2-3; TCRdb calls TRBD2, which cannot be checked without DNA. The CDR3 covers 11 residues. Germline V lookup: CDR1 DFQATT, CDR2 SNEGSKA (reference sequence). CDR3 sequence: CSAPGTTQQYF.

The J gene is TRBJ1-3, the V gene TRBV4-1; the D call of TRBD1 rests on TCRdb alone, since no DNA is present to check it. The germline V gene encodes CDR1 MGHRA and CDR2 YSYEKL. CDR3 length: 20 amino acids. The CDR3 spells CASSQDFRGQKSRSGNTIYF.

The J gene is TRBJ2-6, the V gene TRBV7-2. This CDR3 comprises 14 residues. Germline CDR1 reads SGHTA; CDR2 reads FQGNSA. CDR3 loop: CATKGIGGANVLTF.

The chain joins TRBV5-1 to TRBJ1-2. The CDR3 length is 14 residues. Germline lookup yields CDR1 SGHRS and CDR2 YFSETQ. The chain's CDR3 is CASSPEDVFYGYTF.

The chain employs TRBV20-1 and TRBJ2-1; TCRdb lists TRBD1, though no DNA is available to test this call. In germline, CDR1 is DFQATT, CDR2 SNEGSKA (reference sequence). There are 13 residues in the CDR3. Here the CDR3 reads CSASWGGQNEQFF.

The chain uses TRBV2 and TRBJ2-3. Per the germline V gene, CDR1 is SNHLY and CDR2 is FYNNEI. This CDR3 has 13 residues. The CDR3: CASSGSRADTQYF.

The V call is TRBV24-1, the J call TRBJ2-3; no DNA is available, so the TRBD1 call from TCRdb remains unchecked. Germline V lookup: CDR1 KGHDR, CDR2 SFDVKD. This CDR3 is 15 amino acids long. This CDR3 is CATSDSSGAGDTQYF.

The chain couples TRBV7-2 to TRBJ2-5; TCRdb gives TRBD2 as the D gene, but with no DNA this cannot be confirmed. The CDR3 consists of 15 residues. The germline V gene encodes CDR1 SGHTA and CDR2 FQGNSA. CDR3 loop: CASSLTSGGRETQYF.

The chain links TRBV29-1 to TRBJ2-3. Germline CDR1 and CDR2: SQVTM and ANQGSEA. The CDR3 loop spans 12 amino acids. The CDR3 region is CSVEVQADTQYF.